These 2 T cell receptor beta chains were all obtained from the same sample, sequenced in a study of CD8 T cells in ankylosing spondylitis (dated by TCRdb to 2017 to 2019). The library was obtained by 5' RACE. The instrument given in TCRdb is Illumina HiSeq 2500. TCRdb redid the processing of the public reads, applying fastp at Q25 and MiXCR, and retained in-frame beta chains. Rows matching on CDR3 protein sequence are summarized as one entry with the most common DNA and genes. The sample has approximately 150,000 distinct CDR3 sequences on record, 30% to 35% of them singletons. Of the sample, over 5.5% is held by the ten largest clones. The sequencing input was synovial fluid, either unsorted or a sorted T cell fraction (not recorded which). The receptors originated from a male donor with ankylosing spondylitis.

This clonotype was seen a few times. The chain employs TRBV4-2 and TRBJ1-5; D is ambiguous. Trimming removed 0 bases at V and 10 bases at J, with 10 bases between. This CDR3 spans 13 amino acids. Germline V lookup: CDR1 LGHNA, CDR2 YNFKEQ. CDR3 in DNA: TGTGCCAGCAGCCAAGAATTAAAGGGACCCCAGCATTTT. It translates to CASSQELKGPQHF.

The chain couples TRBV6-5 to TRBJ1-1; weak D call: TRBD1 (5 bases). This CDR3 has 13 amino acids. V lost 0 bases to trimming and J lost 7 bases, with 9 bases between them. Germline V gives CDR1 MNHEY, CDR2 SVGAGI. Here the CDR3 reads CASSYSIQGEAFF. CDR3 in DNA: TGTGCCAGCAGTTACTCGATCCAGGGTGAAGCTTTCTTT.